This entry is about one T cell receptor beta chain. The data are from a study of cytomegalovirus exposure and HLA in healthy donors. Background on the study: Unique TCRs numbering about 85 million, obtained from HLA-typed donors, made up an early data release.

PCR amplification relied on 60 Vbeta primers (plus 13 Jbeta primers). Methods used by the authors: A later analysis tallied roughly 77 million unique TCR beta chains, around 10 million of them shared. Clones were read by immunoSEQ multiplex PCR, and TCRdb kept only the in-frame ones, dropping some. V, J and clone size were drawn from that table, and D and trimming were deduced from the DNA. The sample lists approximately 170,000 clones, about 63% seen once, with 2.5% to 3.5% in the top ten. The V end was cut by 2 bases, the J end by 4 bases, with 12 bases between. Per the germline V gene, CDR1 is SGHTA and CDR2 is FQGNSA. The CDR3 is 14 amino acids.

Sequenced input: PBMCs. V gene TRBV7-2 combines with J gene TRBJ2-7, with D possibly being TRBD2 (5 bases). This sequence originates from a woman between 35 and 50 years old in good health and CMV-seropositive. CDR3 residues: CASSLTRDRYEQYF. CDR3 bases: TGTGCCAGCAGCTTAACCCGGGATCGGTACGAGCAGTACTTC.